This T cell receptor beta chain was sequenced during a study of memory CD4+ T cells and cytomegalovirus serostatus. Germline values: CDR1 SGHTA, CDR2 FQGNSA. V was cut by 3 bases and J by 7 bases, with 7 bases left in between. This CDR3 has 11 residues. Single viable CD3+CD4+CD8-CD45RO+ cells were sorted as the memory CD4+ T cells. After thawing, CD4+ T cells were positively selected. Study-wide findings and caveats: Of under 200 reported CMV TCRbeta sequences, under 80 were found in memory CD4+ repertoires. The CMV-associated TCR signature appears largely within the CD4+ memory repertoire. CMV serostatus prediction reached median AUC 0.95, or 0.91 with US-trained model.

Method: immunoSEQ multiplex PCR; TCRdb's copy keeps in-frame clones and lacks some. The sample contains under 100,000 clones, 80% of which appear only once. This clone has a count of ten or more. Its antigen is still unknown. The V gene is TRBV7-2, the J gene TRBJ2-7; D remains unclear. Sequencing was carried out using memory CD4+ T cells from blood. The source of this sequence is an adult in good health and CMV-seronegative. CDR3 residues: CASSFGPEQYF. For the CDR3, the DNA is TGTGCCAGCAGCTTTGGTCCGGAGCAGTACTTC.